This TCR beta chain was found in a study of T cells after yellow fever vaccination (dated by TCRdb to 2018 to 2020). Background on the whole study: The SMART-Seq v4 Ultra Low Input RNA kit was used to prepare libraries from fractions with low cell numbers. The cohort comprised two healthy male donors, one aged 18 to 29 and one aged 30 to 40 years. To follow T-cell clones before and after primary and booster YFV17D yellow fever vaccination, bulk TCR alpha and beta repertoires were sequenced over time. Blood was collected at multiple timepoints before and after primary and secondary immunization, and bulk PBMC replicates and cell subsets were isolated. General conclusions and limits of the study: The secondary T-cell response was found to be weaker but faster than the primary response, with a peak reached on day 5 rather than on day 15. FACS-sorted repertoires could contain abundant contaminating clonotypes from the bulk population, so computational filtering was required. Because only a couple of donors were included in the study, the extent to which the findings can be generalized is limited. A small fraction of clonotypes showed up in both the CD4 and CD8 compartments, probably as a result of convergent recombination. Most clones expanded after primary vaccination were re-detected after the booster (almost 98% of CD4 and around 86% of CD8), suggesting broad memory maintenance.

The treatment or condition tag for this specimen amounts to: live attenuated yellow fever vaccine strain. PBMCs were isolated from peripheral blood using a standard Ficoll-Paque protocol. Dynabeads CD4 and CD8 positive selection kits were used to isolate the CD4 and CD8 T-cell fractions. TriZol was used to extract RNA from bulk PBMCs, from CD4 and CD8 fractions, and from dextramer-positive and dextramer-negative fractions. Sequencing was carried out with an Illumina NovaSeq 6000. TCR cDNA was synthesized by 5'RACE template switching, which introduced a universal primer site and unique molecular identifiers. Priming for cDNA synthesis came from both the TCR alpha and TCR beta constant segments. Two PCR steps were used to amplify libraries, with sample barcodes and sequencing adapters being added in the second step. Sequencing of libraries was performed on Illumina HiSeq 2500 (2x100 bp) or NovaSeq (2x150 bp). As for the original processing: Reads were demultiplexed and collapsed into UMI consensus sequences with MIGEC, and V(D)J alignment was performed with MiXCR. Vaccine-responding clonotypes were identified with edgeR using replicate PBMC samples, with FDR below 0.01 and a log2 fold change above 5 up to day 15 being required. Each bulk clonotype received a CD4 or CD8 identity based on whether the sequenced CD4 or CD8 repertoire contained that clonotype at higher abundance. The raw public data were reprocessed by TCRdb itself: fastp quality trimming at Q25, MiXCR clonotype calling, in-frame beta chains only. Entries are consolidated by CDR3 protein sequence, retaining the most common genes and DNA. The V and J calls follow TCRdb's processing rather than the paper's. The sample records 150,000 to 200,000 distinct CDR3 sequences, 9.5% to 12% of which are singletons. In total, the top ten clones hold 36% of the sample.

This clonotype turned up a few times. Its cognate antigen has yet to be identified. Base qualities are not at hand, and no much larger clone is one base apart. Including the terminal cysteine and phenylalanine, the CDR3 comprises 17 residues. The DNA shown is the 51-base CDR3, in frame from base 1. The germline V gene encodes CDR1 SEHNR and CDR2 FQNEAQ (reference sequence). The germline ends are 17 bases apart after V is trimmed by 0 bases and J by 5 bases. The chain joins TRBV7-9 to TRBJ1-5; the best D guess is TRBD1, with 5 bases matching. This clonotype was obtained from a man younger than 35 who received the YFV17D yellow fever vaccine. The source material was CD8+ T cells sorted from PBMCs, sampled 15 days after the yellow fever booster vaccination. The bases read TGTGCCAGCAGCTTAGCTCCGGGCAGGGAGGGCCATCAGCCCCAGCATTTT. The encoded protein is CASSLAPGREGHQPQHF.